Listed below are T cell receptor beta chains from one sample, sequenced in a study of T cell repertoires in cytomegalovirus infection. Their antigens remain unidentified. From the reads, TCRdb called clonotypes with MiXCR, one entry per CDR3 protein. This table holds more than 250,000 distinct CDR3 sequences, 25% found once. The material sequenced was cultured PBMCs, taken from culture after CMV antigen stimulation. The receptors shown here come from a human donor in good health (CMV status not recorded). Some clones in this sample may be carry-over from other donors' samples. CDR3s include the opening cysteine and the closing phenylalanine or tryptophan. The order of the fields is J gene, V gene, clone size, D gene, CDR3 protein, CDR3 DNA. A D gene is named only where the DNA matches it firmly. Some rows have no size entry. The others give once, few or many, or a class for an expanded clone.

J gene: TRBJ2-6
V gene: TRBV29-1
clone size: few
D gene: -
CDR3 protein: CSARVTNVLTF
CDR3 DNA: TGCAGCGCTAGGGTAACCAACGTCCTGACTTTC

J gene: TRBJ1-2
V gene: TRBV5-1
clone size: once
D gene: TRBD1
CDR3 protein: CASRLHFGTEALYGYTF
CDR3 DNA: TGCGCCAGCCGCCTTCATTTCGGGACAGAAGCACTCTATGGCTACACCTTC

J gene: TRBJ1-5
V gene: TRBV5-1
clone size: -
D gene: -
CDR3 protein: CASSFDGQQNQPQHF
CDR3 DNA: TGCGCCAGCAGCTTCGACGGACAGCAAAATCAGCCCCAGCATTTT

J gene: TRBJ2-5
V gene: TRBV7-9
clone size: -
D gene: -
CDR3 protein: CASSLETFSGGTQYF
CDR3 DNA: TGTGCCAGCAGCTTAGAAACGTTCTCTGGGGGGACCCAGTACTTC

J gene: TRBJ1-2
V gene: TRBV6-2/TRBV6-3
clone size: few
D gene: -
CDR3 protein: CASSQGRESGYTF
CDR3 DNA: TGTGCCAGCAGCCAGGGACGGGAGTCTGGCTACACCTTC

J gene: TRBJ2-7
V gene: TRBV20-1
clone size: few
D gene: -
CDR3 protein: CSASKGGVYEQYF
CDR3 DNA: TGCAGTGCTAGCAAGGGGGGGGTCTACGAGCAGTACTTC

J gene: TRBJ2-2
V gene: TRBV4-1
clone size: -
D gene: -
CDR3 protein: CASSQVNRAVTGELFF
CDR3 DNA: TGCGCCAGCAGCCAAGTTAACAGAGCAGTTACCGGGGAGCTGTTTTTT

J gene: TRBJ1-6
V gene: TRBV12-3/TRBV12-4
clone size: few
D gene: -
CDR3 protein: CASRGRITYSPLHF
CDR3 DNA: TGTGCCAGCAGAGGACGGATTACTTATTCACCCCTCCACTTT

J gene: TRBJ2-1
V gene: TRBV5-1
clone size: few
D gene: -
CDR3 protein: CASSLNRGISYNEQFF
CDR3 DNA: TGCGCCAGCAGCTTGAACCGGGGGATCTCCTACAATGAGCAGTTCTTC

J gene: TRBJ2-1
V gene: TRBV28
clone size: few
D gene: -
CDR3 protein: CASSLWAGRRTNNEQFF
CDR3 DNA: TGTGCCAGCAGTTTGTGGGCAGGGCGGAGAACAAACAATGAGCAGTTCTTC

J gene: TRBJ2-3
V gene: TRBV29-1
clone size: -
D gene: -
CDR3 protein: CSVRTRDRTTDTQYF
CDR3 DNA: TGCAGCGTCCGCACTAGGGATCGGACAACAGATACGCAGTATTTT

J gene: TRBJ2-5
V gene: TRBV7-2
clone size: many
D gene: TRBD2
CDR3 protein: CASSPRGTSGRGTQYF
CDR3 DNA: TGTGCCAGCAGCCCTAGAGGGACTAGCGGGAGAGGGACCCAGTACTTC

J gene: TRBJ2-7
V gene: TRBV12-3/TRBV12-4
clone size: -
D gene: -
CDR3 protein: CASSLAAAISYEQYF
CDR3 DNA: TGTGCCAGCAGTTTAGCAGCGGCTATCTCCTACGAGCAGTACTTC

J gene: TRBJ2-1
V gene: TRBV5-1
clone size: once
D gene: TRBD1
CDR3 protein: CASSLGGVTGDEQFF
CDR3 DNA: TGCGCCAGCAGCTTGGGGGGGGTGACAGGGGATGAGCAGTTCTTC

J gene: TRBJ1-1
V gene: TRBV19
clone size: -
D gene: TRBD1
CDR3 protein: CASSARQGKDTEAFF
CDR3 DNA: TGTGCCAGTAGTGCGAGACAGGGTAAGGACACTGAAGCTTTCTTT

J gene: TRBJ2-3
V gene: TRBV4-2
clone size: -
D gene: TRBD1
CDR3 protein: CASSLVGQGYTDTQYF
CDR3 DNA: TGTGCCAGCAGCTTAGTCGGACAGGGATACACAGATACGCAGTATTTT

J gene: TRBJ2-3
V gene: TRBV20-1
clone size: few
D gene: -
CDR3 protein: CSAARGVGMDTQYF
CDR3 DNA: TGCAGTGCAGCCCGCGGGGTTGGGATGGATACGCAGTATTTT

J gene: TRBJ2-3
V gene: TRBV19
clone size: few
D gene: TRBD2
CDR3 protein: CASSIDEGLAGGTDTQYF
CDR3 DNA: TGTGCCAGTAGTATAGATGAGGGACTAGCGGGAGGCACAGATACGCAGTATTTT

J gene: TRBJ1-5
V gene: TRBV7-9
clone size: many
D gene: -
CDR3 protein: CASSLGFEREMLGNQPQHF
CDR3 DNA: TGTGCCAGCAGCTTAGGTTTCGAGCGGGAGATGTTGGGCAATCAGCCCCAGCATTTT

J gene: TRBJ1-5
V gene: TRBV20-1
clone size: -
D gene: -
CDR3 protein: CSAAMNNQPQHF
CDR3 DNA: TGCAGTGCGGCGATGAACAATCAGCCCCAGCATTTT

J gene: TRBJ1-2
V gene: TRBV19
clone size: few
D gene: -
CDR3 protein: CASSLDTTELYGYTF
CDR3 DNA: TGTGCCAGTAGCCTTGACACGACGGAGCTTTATGGCTACACCTTC

J gene: TRBJ1-5
V gene: TRBV6-1
clone size: few
D gene: -
CDR3 protein: CASSDTGWLQPQHF
CDR3 DNA: TGTGCCAGCAGTGATACAGGGTGGCTCCAGCCCCAGCATTTT

J gene: TRBJ2-2
V gene: TRBV7-9
clone size: -
D gene: TRBD1
CDR3 protein: CASSLATGVYTGELFF
CDR3 DNA: TGTGCCAGCAGCTTAGCCACAGGGGTCTACACCGGGGAGCTGTTTTTT

J gene: TRBJ2-2
V gene: TRBV28
clone size: few
D gene: -
CDR3 protein: CASGRDINTGELFF
CDR3 DNA: TGTGCCAGCGGGAGGGACATTAACACCGGGGAGCTGTTTTTT

J gene: TRBJ1-1
V gene: TRBV29-1
clone size: -
D gene: -
CDR3 protein: CSVDLDSRMNTEAFF
CDR3 DNA: TGCAGCGTTGACCTAGACAGCCGGATGAACACTGAAGCTTTCTTT

J gene: TRBJ2-4
V gene: TRBV5-8
clone size: -
D gene: -
CDR3 protein: CASSSPGPAKNIQYF
CDR3 DNA: TGTGCCAGCAGCTCCCCTGGGCCGGCCAAAAACATTCAGTACTTC